A selection of T cell receptor beta chains follows, all from one sample in a study of response to subunit inactivated influenza vaccine. Each CDR3 protein gets one entry after TCRdb re-called the RT-PCR reads with MiXCR. The sample shows some 520,000 distinct CDR3 sequences, more than 15% of them seen only once. The source was CD4+ T cells sorted from PBMCs, collected around 2 years after vaccination. The receptors were gathered from a man aged 50-75 years who received an inactivated influenza vaccine. CDR3s include the opening cysteine and the closing phenylalanine or tryptophan. The D gene is left open where the match is weak. Only some rows state a clone size, as once, few, many or a class for expanded clones.

>TRBJ2-1|TRBV5-6|TRBD1|few
TGTGCCAGCAGCGCCCGTATCGGGACAGCTGCCTACAATGAGCAGTTCTTC
CASSARIGTAAYNEQFF
>TRBJ2-1|TRBV4-2|TRBD2|.
TGTGCCAGCAGCCAAGAACAACTAGCGGGGACATACAATGAGCAGTTCTTC
CASSQEQLAGTYNEQFF
>TRBJ2-7|TRBV20-1|TRBD2|.
TGCAGTGGAAATCCTAGCGGGAGAGTGTGGGAGCAGTACTTC
CSGNPSGRVWEQYF
>TRBJ1-1|TRBV15|.|few
TGTGCCACCAGCAGAGATGTAGCTGAAGCTTTCTTT
CATSRDVAEAFF
>TRBJ2-3|TRBV2|TRBD2|few
TGTGCCAAAGGGACTAGCGGGGGTGTGGCAGATACGCAGTATTTT
CAKGTSGGVADTQYF
>TRBJ2-3|TRBV12-3/TRBV12-4|TRBD2|few
TGTGCCAGCAGTTCCCCCGGGGGGACAGATACGCAGTATTTT
CASSSPGGTDTQYF
>TRBJ2-7|TRBV14|.|few
TGTGCCAGCAGCCATTCCGGGACCCTCTACGAGCAGTACTTC
CASSHSGTLYEQYF
>TRBJ1-4|TRBV20-1|.|many
TGCAGTGCTAGTAGGGGGTTTAACGCAACTAATGAAAAACTGTTTTTT
CSASRGFNATNEKLFF
>TRBJ2-3|TRBV20-1|TRBD2|few
TGCAGTGCTAGTAAGGGAGCGGGGGGGCCTGGGGCGTATTTT
CSASKGAGGPGAYF
>TRBJ1-2|TRBV12-3/TRBV12-4|.|.
TGTGCCAGCGGTTTAGGGTACTATGGCTACACCTTC
CASGLGYYGYTF
>TRBJ2-5|TRBV11-2|TRBD2|.
TGTGCCAGCAGCTTAATGAGAACTAGCGGGAGCCAAGAGACCCAGTACTTC
CASSLMRTSGSQETQYF
>TRBJ2-6|TRBV4-2|TRBD2|.
TGTGCCAGCAGCCAGTTACTAGCGGGAGAACCTGGGGCCAACGTCCTGACTTTC
CASSQLLAGEPGANVLTF
>TRBJ2-3|TRBV5-1|TRBD2|many
TGCGCCAGCAGTGGACTAGCGGGAGGCGAAAGCACAGATACGCAGTATTTT
CASSGLAGGESTDTQYF
>TRBJ1-2|TRBV27|.|.
TGTGCCAGCAGTAAACCCGGGACAAAAGAGAGTGGCTACACCTTC
CASSKPGTKESGYTF
>TRBJ1-1|TRBV20-1|TRBD1|.
TGCAGTGCGGCAAACTCACAGGGGATTAAAACTGAAGCTTTCTTT
CSAANSQGIKTEAFF
>TRBJ2-3|TRBV4-1|.|few
TGCGCCAGCAGCCGAGTTCAGGGCACAGATACGCAGTATTTT
CASSRVQGTDTQYF
>TRBJ1-1|TRBV24-1|.|.
TGTGCCACCAACCGTGGAGGGGACGGTGAAGCTTTCTTT
CATNRGGDGEAFF
>TRBJ2-5|TRBV28|.|.
TGTGCCAGCAGTTCTGCTAGCGTCCGGACCCAGTACTTC
CASSSASVRTQYF
>TRBJ2-2|TRBV6-1|.|.
TGTGCCAGCACCTCTAGCACGAGAACCGGGGAGCTGTTTTTT
CASTSSTRTGELFF
>TRBJ1-1|TRBV12-3/TRBV12-4|TRBD1|few
TGTGCCAGCAGTCTTACCCGCTGGACAGGGGACTCGAACACTGAAGCTTTCTTT
CASSLTRWTGDSNTEAFF
>TRBJ1-1|TRBV4-2|.|many
TGTGCCAGCAGCCAAGATCCTGCGGAGACTGAAGCTTTCTTT
CASSQDPAETEAFF
>TRBJ1-5|TRBV20-1|.|.
TGCAGTGCAAACTCTGACGGAACTACTAGCAATCAGCCCCAGCATTTT
CSANSDGTTSNQPQHF
>TRBJ2-3|TRBV5-1|.|.
TGCGCCAGCAGCTTGGGGCAGGCGTCGGGAGATACGCAGTATTTT
CASSLGQASGDTQYF
>TRBJ2-5|TRBV7-2|.|.
TGTGCCAGCAGCTTAGCGCGGGTGGCCCAGTACTTC
CASSLARVAQYF
>TRBJ2-3|TRBV15|.|.
TGTGCCACCAGCAGAGATATGAAGTCCACAGATACGCAGTATTTT
CATSRDMKSTDTQYF
>TRBJ2-7|TRBV7-6|TRBD1|.
TGTGCCAGCAGCTTAGCGAGGACAGGGGGCTCGTACGAGCAGTACTTC
CASSLARTGGSYEQYF
>TRBJ2-1|TRBV29-1|TRBD2|few
TGCAGCGTGGATTTAGCGGGAGGGCCTGCTGAGCAGTTCTTC
CSVDLAGGPAEQFF
>TRBJ2-7|TRBV5-1|.|.
TGCGCCAGCAGGTCAGTGGGCGGGGTTGAGCAGTACTTC
CASRSVGGVEQYF
>TRBJ1-6|TRBV12-3/TRBV12-4|TRBD1|few
TGTGCCAGCACCCAAGACAGGGTTCATTCACCCCTCCACTTT
CASTQDRVHSPLHF
>TRBJ2-3|TRBV20-1|.|many
TGCAGTGCTAGTTGGGGCCAGGGGAACACAGATACGCAGTATTTT
CSASWGQGNTDTQYF
>TRBJ1-5|TRBV19|.|few
TGTGCCAGTAGTTGGCGGCCCCAGCATTTT
CASSWRPQHF
>TRBJ2-7|TRBV10-3|.|.
TGTGCCATCAGTGAGCGCGGGGCTTCCTACGAGCAGTACTTC
CAISERGASYEQYF
>TRBJ2-4|TRBV15|.|.
TGTGCCACCAGCAGAGACGAGAATGTTCAGTACTTC
CATSRDENVQYF
>TRBJ2-3|TRBV11-2|.|.
TGTGCCAGCAGCTTTGTTGCAGGGCCAGATACGCAGTATTTT
CASSFVAGPDTQYF
>TRBJ2-2|TRBV12-3/TRBV12-4|TRBD2|.
TGTGCCAGCAGCCTGACTAGCGGGAGGAAGACCGGGGAGCTGTTTTTT
CASSLTSGRKTGELFF
>TRBJ1-1|TRBV5-1|TRBD1|.
TGCGCCAGCAGCGGAGGGGGGGGACAGGGGAACACTGAAGCTTTCTTT
CASSGGGGQGNTEAFF
>TRBJ2-3|TRBV20-1|TRBD2|few
TGCAGTGCTTTTAGCGGGAGCCCCACAGATACGCAGTATTTT
CSAFSGSPTDTQYF
>TRBJ1-5|TRBV28|.|few
TGTGCCAGCAGTTTAGTTAGGAGTCAGCCCCAGCATTTT
CASSLVRSQPQHF
>TRBJ2-3|TRBV20-1|.|few
TGCAGTGCTAGTATAGGTCAGGGCGGTCCAGATACGCAGTATTTT
CSASIGQGGPDTQYF
>TRBJ2-7|TRBV20-1|TRBD1|.
TGCAGTGCAAACACAGGGGGACACGAGCAGTACTTC
CSANTGGHEQYF
>TRBJ1-1|TRBV20-1|TRBD1|few
TGCAGTGCTAGTAGGGGGCCGGGGAACACTGAAGCTTTCTTT
CSASRGPGNTEAFF
>TRBJ1-5|TRBV12-3/TRBV12-4|.|many
TGTGCCAGCAGCCCCCAGGGAGGGAACAATCAGCCCCAGCATTTT
CASSPQGGNNQPQHF
>TRBJ1-1|TRBV12-3/TRBV12-4|.|.
TGTGCCAGCAGTTTCAGGACGAACACTGAAGCTTTCTTT
CASSFRTNTEAFF
>TRBJ1-1|TRBV4-2|.|.
TGTGCCAGCAGCCACGGGAATATGAACACTGAAGCTTTCTTT
CASSHGNMNTEAFF
>TRBJ1-1|TRBV29-1|.|.
TGCAGCGGGAGTAAGGGGGCTGAAGCTTTCTTT
CSGSKGAEAFF
>TRBJ2-5|TRBV7-3|TRBD2|.
TGTGCCAGCAGCGTTAGCGGGAGGGGCCAGTGGGAGACCCAGTACTTC
CASSVSGRGQWETQYF
>TRBJ2-1|TRBV27|TRBD2|.
TGTGCCAGCGCGGCTAGCGGAGTTTACAATGAGCAGTTCTTC
CASAASGVYNEQFF
>TRBJ2-4|TRBV5-5|TRBD1|.
TGTGCCAGCAGCCTGACAGGGGTGGCCAAAAACATTCAGTACTTC
CASSLTGVAKNIQYF
>TRBJ1-1|TRBV5-1|.|.
TGCGCCAGCCGGCCGGGGTCTCATATGAACACTGAAGCTTTCTTT
CASRPGSHMNTEAFF
>TRBJ1-2|TRBV7-2|TRBD1|.
TGTGCCAGCTGCTTAATCCCGACAGGGAACTATGGCTACACCTTC
CASCLIPTGNYGYTF
>TRBJ2-1|TRBV6-5|.|.
TGTGCCAGCAGTTATCTGGGACCCTTCTACAATGAGCAGTTCTTC
CASSYLGPFYNEQFF
>TRBJ2-7|TRBV5-1|.|few
TGCGCCAGCAGCTTGGCCGGGGGGACAGGCCGTAGGAACGAGCAGTACTTC
CASSLAGGTGRRNEQYF
>TRBJ2-3|TRBV7-2|TRBD2|many
TGTGCCAGCAGCCAATGGGCGGGGGGTCTTAGCACAGATACGCAGTATTTT
CASSQWAGGLSTDTQYF
>TRBJ2-3|TRBV6-6|TRBD2|few
TGTGCCAGCAGTCCCCTAGCGGGGGCGCAGTATTTT
CASSPLAGAQYF
>TRBJ1-1|TRBV6-1|.|.
TGTGCCAGCCGCGGAAGATCAGGAGGGGGCACTGAAGCTTTCTTT
CASRGRSGGGTEAFF
>TRBJ2-3|TRBV18|.|.
TGTGCCAGCTCACCACCAGGCGGGTTAGGACCAGCCACAGATACGCAGTATTTT
CASSPPGGLGPATDTQYF
>TRBJ1-2|TRBV20-1|.|few
TGCAGCGCCCTCGGGAATGGGTATGGCTACACCTTC
CSALGNGYGYTF